Here is one T cell receptor (beta chain) with its context. Assay: immunoSEQ multiplex PCR; the TCRdb copy retains only in-frame clones and omits some. The sample contains 700,000 or so clones, 80% to 90% of which appear only once. This sample is drawn from a study of shared T cell receptors in the human thymus. The CDR3 runs to 16 residues. The data also belong to a second study, concerning human thymus T cells. That work contributes: Obtained as resections during corrective heart surgery, the thymus tissue was then studied. Thymic repertoires of unrelated individuals were reported in related research to overlap highly.

This chain links TRBV21-1 with TRBJ1-6; TRBD1, as called in the table, went unchecked against the DNA. TRBV21-1 is deemed a pseudogene. Sequenced material: thymocytes. This TCR was recovered from a girl less than two years old with a congenital heart defect. CDR3 protein: CASSGTGGKYNSPLHF. CDR3 nucleotide sequence: TGTGCCAGCAGTGGGACAGGGGGAAAGTATAATTCACCCCTCCACTTT.